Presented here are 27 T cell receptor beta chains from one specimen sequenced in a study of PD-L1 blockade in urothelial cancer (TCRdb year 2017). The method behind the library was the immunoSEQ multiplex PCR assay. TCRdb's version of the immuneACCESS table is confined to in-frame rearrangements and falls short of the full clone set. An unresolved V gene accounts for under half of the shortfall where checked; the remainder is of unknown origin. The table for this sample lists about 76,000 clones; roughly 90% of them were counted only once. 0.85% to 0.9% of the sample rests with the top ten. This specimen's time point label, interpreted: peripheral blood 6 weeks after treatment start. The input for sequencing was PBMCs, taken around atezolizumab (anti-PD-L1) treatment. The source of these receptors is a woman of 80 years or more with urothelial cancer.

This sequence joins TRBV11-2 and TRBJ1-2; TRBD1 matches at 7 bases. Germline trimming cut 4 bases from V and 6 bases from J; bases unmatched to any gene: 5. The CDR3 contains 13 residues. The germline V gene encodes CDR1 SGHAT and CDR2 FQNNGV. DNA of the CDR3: TGTGCCAGCAGCTCCACAGGGGAGGATGGCTACACCTTC. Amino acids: CASSSTGEDGYTF.

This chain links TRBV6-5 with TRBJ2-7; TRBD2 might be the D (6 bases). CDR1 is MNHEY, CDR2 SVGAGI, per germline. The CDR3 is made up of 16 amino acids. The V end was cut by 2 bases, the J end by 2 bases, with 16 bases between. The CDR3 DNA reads TGTGCCAGCAGTTACGGGGTTAGCGGAATACCCTACGAGCAGTACTTC. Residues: CASSYGVSGIPYEQYF.

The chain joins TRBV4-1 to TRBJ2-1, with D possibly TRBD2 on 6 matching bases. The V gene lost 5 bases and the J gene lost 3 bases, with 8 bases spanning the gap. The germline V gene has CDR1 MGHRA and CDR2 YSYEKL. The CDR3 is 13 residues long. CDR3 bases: TGCGCCAGCAGCAAGGGAGGCTACAATGAGCAGTTCTTC. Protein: CASSKGGYNEQFF.

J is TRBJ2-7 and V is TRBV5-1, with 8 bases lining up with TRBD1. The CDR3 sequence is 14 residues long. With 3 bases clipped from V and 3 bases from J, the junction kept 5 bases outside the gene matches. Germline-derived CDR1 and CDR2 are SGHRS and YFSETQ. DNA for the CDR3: TGCGCCAGCAGCTGGACAGGGTCAGACTACGAGCAGTACTTC. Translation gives CASSWTGSDYEQYF.

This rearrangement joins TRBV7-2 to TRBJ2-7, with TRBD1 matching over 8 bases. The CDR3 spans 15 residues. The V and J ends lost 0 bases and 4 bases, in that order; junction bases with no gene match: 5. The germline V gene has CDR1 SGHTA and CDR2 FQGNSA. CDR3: CASSLAAGGQYEQYF. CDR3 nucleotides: TGTGCCAGCAGCTTAGCGGCAGGGGGCCAGTACGAGCAGTACTTC.

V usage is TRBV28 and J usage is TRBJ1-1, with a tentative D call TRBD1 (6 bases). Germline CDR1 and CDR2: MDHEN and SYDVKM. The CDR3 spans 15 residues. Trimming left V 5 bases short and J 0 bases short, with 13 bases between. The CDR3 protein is CASSETGMMNTEAFF. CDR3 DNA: TGTGCCAGCAGTGAAACAGGGATGATGAACACTGAAGCTTTCTTT.

CDR3 sequence reads: CASSAQRGSTDTQYF. DNA for the CDR3: TGTGCCAGCAGTGCCCAGCGGGGGAGCACAGATACGCAGTATTTT. This sequence joins TRBV2 and TRBJ2-3; 8 bases match TRBD2. Per germline, CDR1 SNHLY and CDR2 FYNNEI. With 4 bases clipped from V and 0 bases from J, the junction kept 3 bases outside the gene matches. The CDR3 contains 15 residues.

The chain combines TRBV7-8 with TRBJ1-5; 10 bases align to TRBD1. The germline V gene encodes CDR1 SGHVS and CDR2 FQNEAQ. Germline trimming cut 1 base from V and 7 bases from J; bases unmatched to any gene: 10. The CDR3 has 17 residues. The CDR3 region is CASSLGTGGSLRQPQHF. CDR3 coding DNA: TGTGCCAGCAGCTTAGGGACAGGGGGATCGTTACGCCAGCCCCAGCATTTT.

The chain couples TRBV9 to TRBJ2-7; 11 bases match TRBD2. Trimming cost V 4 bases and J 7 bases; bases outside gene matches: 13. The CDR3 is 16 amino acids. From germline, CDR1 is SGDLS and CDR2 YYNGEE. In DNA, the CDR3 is TGTGCCAGCAGCCCCCTGGGACTAGCGGTTTATGGGGAGCAGTACTTC. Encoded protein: CASSPLGLAVYGEQYF.

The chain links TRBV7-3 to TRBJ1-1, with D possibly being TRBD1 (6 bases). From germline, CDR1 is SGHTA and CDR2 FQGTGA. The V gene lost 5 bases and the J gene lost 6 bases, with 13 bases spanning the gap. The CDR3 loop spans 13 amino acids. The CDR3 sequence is CASSITGSAEAFF. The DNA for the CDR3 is TGTGCCAGCAGCATTACAGGGAGCGCTGAAGCTTTCTTT.

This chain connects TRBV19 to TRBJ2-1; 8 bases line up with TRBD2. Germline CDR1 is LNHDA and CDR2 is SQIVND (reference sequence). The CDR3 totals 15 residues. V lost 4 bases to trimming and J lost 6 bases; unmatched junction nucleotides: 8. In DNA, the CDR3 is TGTGCCAGTAGTAGAGCGGGAGTATTAGGCAATGAGCAGTTCTTC. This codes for CASSRAGVLGNEQFF.

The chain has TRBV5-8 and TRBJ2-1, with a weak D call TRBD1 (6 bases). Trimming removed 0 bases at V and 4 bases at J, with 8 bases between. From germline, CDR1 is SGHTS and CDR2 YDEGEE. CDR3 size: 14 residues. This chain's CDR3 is CASSLGQAYNEQFF. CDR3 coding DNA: TGTGCCAGCAGCTTGGGACAGGCTTACAATGAGCAGTTCTTC.

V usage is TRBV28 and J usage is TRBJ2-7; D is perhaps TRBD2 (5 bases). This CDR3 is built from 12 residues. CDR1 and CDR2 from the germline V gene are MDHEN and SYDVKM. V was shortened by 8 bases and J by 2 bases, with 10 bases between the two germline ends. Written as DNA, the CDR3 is TGTGCCAGCGGGAGTGACACCTACGAGCAGTACTTC. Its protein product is CASGSDTYEQYF.

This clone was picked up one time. This CDR3 reads CANPRAYEQYF. The CDR3 coding sequence is TGTGCCAATCCGAGGGCCTACGAGCAGTACTTC. The chain combines TRBV27 with TRBJ2-7, with D possibly matching TRBD2 (5 bases). Germline values: CDR1 MNHEY, CDR2 SMNVEV (reference sequence). Between the trimmed V and J ends, which lost 10 bases and 2 bases, there was a span of 9 bases. The CDR3 covers 11 residues.

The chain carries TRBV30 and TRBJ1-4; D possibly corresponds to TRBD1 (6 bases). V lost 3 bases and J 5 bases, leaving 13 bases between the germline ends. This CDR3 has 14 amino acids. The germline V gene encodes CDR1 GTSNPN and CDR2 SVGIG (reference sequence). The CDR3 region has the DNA TGTGCCTGGAGGCCCGGACAGCTAAATGAAAAACTGTTTTTT. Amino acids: CAWRPGQLNEKLFF.

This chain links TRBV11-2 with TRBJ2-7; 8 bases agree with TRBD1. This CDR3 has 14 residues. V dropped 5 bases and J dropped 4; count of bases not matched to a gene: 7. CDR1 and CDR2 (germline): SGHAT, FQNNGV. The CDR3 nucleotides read TGTGCCAGCAGCCAGACAGGGGTAGGGTACGAGCAGTACTTC. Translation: CASSQTGVGYEQYF. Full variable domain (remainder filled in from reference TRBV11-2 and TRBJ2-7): EAGVAQSPRYKIIEKRQSVAFWCNPISGHATLYWYQQILGQGPKLLIQFQNNGVVDDSQLPKDRFSAERLKGVDSTLKIQPAKLEDSAVYLCASSQTGVGYEQYFGPGTRLTVT.

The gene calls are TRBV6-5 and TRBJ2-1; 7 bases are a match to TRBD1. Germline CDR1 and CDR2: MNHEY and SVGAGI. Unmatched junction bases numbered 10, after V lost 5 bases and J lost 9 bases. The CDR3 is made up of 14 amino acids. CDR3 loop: CASSLDRVGGEQFF. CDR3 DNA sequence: TGTGCCAGCAGTCTAGACAGGGTAGGAGGTGAGCAGTTCTTC.

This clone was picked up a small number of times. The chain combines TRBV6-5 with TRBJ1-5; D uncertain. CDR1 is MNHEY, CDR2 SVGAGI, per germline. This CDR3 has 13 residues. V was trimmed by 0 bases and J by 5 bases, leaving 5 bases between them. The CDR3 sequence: CASSYSSDQPQHF. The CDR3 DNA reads TGTGCCAGCAGTTACTCCAGCGATCAGCCCCAGCATTTT.

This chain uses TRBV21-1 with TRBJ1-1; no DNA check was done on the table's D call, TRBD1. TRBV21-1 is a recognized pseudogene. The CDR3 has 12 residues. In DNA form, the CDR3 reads TGTGCCAGCAGACAGGGTTGGACTGAAGCTTTCTTT. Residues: CASRQGWTEAFF.

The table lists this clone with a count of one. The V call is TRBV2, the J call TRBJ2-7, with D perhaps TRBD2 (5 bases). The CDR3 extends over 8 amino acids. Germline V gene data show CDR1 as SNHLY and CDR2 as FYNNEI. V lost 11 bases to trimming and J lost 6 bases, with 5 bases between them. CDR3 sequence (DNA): TGTGCCGGAGGCGAGCAGTACTTC. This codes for CAGGEQYF.

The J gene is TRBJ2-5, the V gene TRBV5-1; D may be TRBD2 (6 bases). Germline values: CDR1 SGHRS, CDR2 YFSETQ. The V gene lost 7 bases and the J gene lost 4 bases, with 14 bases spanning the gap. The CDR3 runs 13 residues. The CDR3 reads CASSLSGVETQYF. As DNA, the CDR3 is TGCGCCAGCTCCCTCTCGGGGGTAGAGACCCAGTACTTC. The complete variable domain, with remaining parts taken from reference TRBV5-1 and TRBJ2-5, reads KAGVTQTPRYLIKTRGQQVTLSCSPISGHRSVSWYQQTPGQGLQFLFEYFSETQRNKGNFPGRFSGRQFSNSRSEMNVSTLELGDSALYLCASSLSGVETQYFGPGTRLLVL.

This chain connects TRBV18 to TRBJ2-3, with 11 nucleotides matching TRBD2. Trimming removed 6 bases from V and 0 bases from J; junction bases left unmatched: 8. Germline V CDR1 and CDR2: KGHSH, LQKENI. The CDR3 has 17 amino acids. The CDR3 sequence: CASSPIRTSGSTDTQYF. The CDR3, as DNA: TGTGCCAGCTCCCCTATCAGGACTAGCGGGAGCACAGATACGCAGTATTTT.

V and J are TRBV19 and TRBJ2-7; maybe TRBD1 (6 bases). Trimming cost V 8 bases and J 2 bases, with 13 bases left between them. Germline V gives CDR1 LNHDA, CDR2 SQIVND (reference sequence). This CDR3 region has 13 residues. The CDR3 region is CASSIGTTYEQYF. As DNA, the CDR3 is TGTGCCAGTTCGATCGGGACAACCTACGAGCAGTACTTC. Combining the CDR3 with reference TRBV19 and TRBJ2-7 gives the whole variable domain DGGITQSPKYLFRKEGQNVTLSCEQNLNHDAMYWYRQDPGQGLRLIYYSQIVNDFQKGDIAEGYSVSREKKESFPLTVTSAQKNPTAFYLCASSIGTTYEQYFGPGTRLTVT.

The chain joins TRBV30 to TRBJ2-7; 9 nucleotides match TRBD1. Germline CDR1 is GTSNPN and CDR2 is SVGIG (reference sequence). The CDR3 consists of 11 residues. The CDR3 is CAGQGTDEQYF. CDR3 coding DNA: TGTGCGGGACAGGGAACGGACGAGCAGTACTTC.

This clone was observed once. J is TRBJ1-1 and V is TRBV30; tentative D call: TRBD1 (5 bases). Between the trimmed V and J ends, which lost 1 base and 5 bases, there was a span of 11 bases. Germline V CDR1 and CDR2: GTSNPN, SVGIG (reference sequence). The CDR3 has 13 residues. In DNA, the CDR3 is TGTGCCTGGAGTGGTCAGGGATGGACTGAAGCTTTCTTT. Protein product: CAWSGQGWTEAFF.

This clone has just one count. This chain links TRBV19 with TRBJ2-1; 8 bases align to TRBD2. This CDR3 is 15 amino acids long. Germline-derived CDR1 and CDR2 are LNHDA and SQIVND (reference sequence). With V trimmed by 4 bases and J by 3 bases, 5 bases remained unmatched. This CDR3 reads CASSKLAVNYNEQFF. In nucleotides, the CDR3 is TGTGCCAGTAGTAAACTAGCGGTTAACTACAATGAGCAGTTCTTC.

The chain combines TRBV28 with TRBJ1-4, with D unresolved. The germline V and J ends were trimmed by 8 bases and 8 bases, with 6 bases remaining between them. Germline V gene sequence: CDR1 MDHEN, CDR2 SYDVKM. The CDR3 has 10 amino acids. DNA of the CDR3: TGTGCCAGCCTCCAGGAAAAACTGTTTTTT. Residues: CASLQEKLFF.